Each of the 14 T cell receptor beta chains below was sequenced from the same sample in a study of blood T cell repertoires in COVID-19. Assay: immunoSEQ multiplex PCR; the TCRdb copy retains only in-frame clones and omits some. This sample has under 350,000 clones; about 80% occur once, and the top ten carry roughly 10%. The sequencing input was peripheral blood. The receptor source for this set is a woman aged 45 to 65 who had recovered from COVID-19.

The rearrangement joins TRBV28 to TRBJ2-3, with 7 bases that match TRBD1. The CDR3 consists of 14 residues. V lost 7 bases and J lost 4; bases outside the gene matches: 8. In germline, CDR1 is MDHEN, CDR2 SYDVKM. CDR3 DNA sequence: TGTGCCAGCAAGGGGGCCCGTCGGGCAGATACGCAGTATTTT. This encodes CASKGARRADTQYF.

This chain links TRBV3-1 (or the pseudogene TRBV3-2) with TRBJ2-3; 11 positions agree with TRBD2. CDR1 is LGHDT, CDR2 YNNKEL, per germline (reference sequence). CDR3 length: 16 amino acids. Losses at the gene ends were 1 base for V and 1 base for J; bases not matched to a gene: 1. This CDR3 is CASSQGSGGGTDTQYF. The CDR3 DNA follows: TGTGCCAGCAGCCAAGGTAGCGGGGGGGGCACAGATACGCAGTATTTT.

The V call is TRBV18, the J call TRBJ1-2; D may be TRBD1 (5 bases). This CDR3 has 13 amino acids. Germline V lookup: CDR1 KGHSH, CDR2 LQKENI. V lost 3 bases to trimming and J lost 7 bases, with 12 bases between them. CDR3: CASSPDTSGGYTF. The CDR3 DNA follows: TGTGCCAGCTCACCGGACACATCGGGTGGCTACACCTTC.

The rearrangement joins TRBV3-1 (or the pseudogene TRBV3-2) to TRBJ2-7; D is possibly TRBD1 (5 bases). Germline V gene lookup returns CDR1 LGHDT and CDR2 YNNKEL (reference sequence). This CDR3 region has 13 residues. Trimming left V 4 bases short and J 2 bases short, with 9 bases between. The CDR3 protein is CASSPPDTYEQYF. In DNA, the CDR3 is TGTGCCAGCAGCCCCCCGGACACCTACGAGCAGTACTTC.

This clone was counted only a few times. CDR3 sequence (DNA): TGTGCCAGCAGCCAACGCAGCGGGAGCATCCCCTACAATGAGCAGTTCTTC. Protein: CASSQRSGSIPYNEQFF. The chain couples TRBV3-1 (or the pseudogene TRBV3-2) to TRBJ2-1, with 8 bases lining up with TRBD2. Germline V CDR1 and CDR2: LGHDT, YNNKEL (reference sequence). This CDR3 comprises 17 residues. Germline trimming cut 2 bases from V and 2 bases from J; bases unmatched to any gene: 8.

The chain links TRBV4-2 to TRBJ1-6; the match to TRBD1 covers 8 bases. Looked up from germline, CDR1 is LGHNA and CDR2 is YNFKEQ. The CDR3 loop spans 15 amino acids. The trim removed 0 bases at V and 7 bases at J, leaving 2 bases unmatched. The CDR3 coding sequence is TGTGCCAGCAGCCAAGATCAGGGGGCAAATTCACCCCTCCACTTT. Translated: CASSQDQGANSPLHF.

J is TRBJ2-5 and V is TRBV24-1; 7 bases fit TRBD2. The CDR3 loop spans 16 amino acids. V shed 3 bases and J 1 base; nucleotides not matched to a gene: 7. Germline V gene sequence: CDR1 KGHDR, CDR2 SFDVKD. In nucleotides, the CDR3 is TGTGCCACCAGTGATGGGGGGGAGAGGGTCCAAGAGACCCAGTACTTC. Protein product: CATSDGGERVQETQYF.

The gene calls are TRBV4-1 and TRBJ2-3; D uncertain. Trimming stripped 2 bases from V and 2 bases from J, with 5 bases between. The CDR3 sequence is 13 residues long. CDR1 is MGHRA and CDR2 is YSYEKL in the germline V gene. The CDR3 region has the DNA TGCGCCAGCAGCCAACCTAACACAGATACGCAGTATTTT. Amino acid sequence: CASSQPNTDTQYF.

CDR3 sequence (DNA): TGTGCCAGCAGCCGCGGGGGGAATGAGCAGTTCTTC. Translation: CASSRGGNEQFF. The rearrangement links TRBV6-5 to TRBJ2-1; 8 nucleotides line up with TRBD2. CDR1 and CDR2 (germline): MNHEY, SVGAGI. The CDR3 spans 12 residues. V was clipped by 6 bases and J by 7 bases; unmatched bases: 2.

This chain connects TRBV2 to TRBJ2-3; possibly TRBD1 for D (6 bases). Germline values: CDR1 SNHLY, CDR2 FYNNEI. The ends were cut back, 5 bases at V and 3 bases at J, with 15 bases in the middle. The CDR3 extends over 15 amino acids. The CDR3 spells CASSRRGRGTDTQYF. CDR3 coding DNA: TGTGCCAGCAGTCGAAGGGGCAGGGGTACAGATACGCAGTATTTT.

The chain joins TRBV18 to TRBJ1-1, with TRBD1 identical over 7 bases. V gave up 3 bases and J gave up 7 bases; unmatched junction bases: 5. Germline V gene sequence: CDR1 KGHSH, CDR2 LQKENI. This CDR3 has 13 residues. Here the CDR3 reads CASSPGTDSEAFF. CDR3 DNA sequence: TGTGCCAGCTCACCTGGGACAGATAGTGAAGCTTTCTTT.

The chain combines TRBV19 with TRBJ1-5; D uncertain. The germline V gene has CDR1 LNHDA and CDR2 SQIVND (reference sequence). CDR3 size: 14 residues. V lost 7 bases to trimming and J lost 7 bases, with 17 bases between them. The CDR3 DNA reads as TGTGCCAGTACCCGGACTCGGGAGGGACAGCCCCAGCATTTT. Its protein is CASTRTREGQPQHF.

A note on this clone: The same CDR3 arises from other DNA sequences in this sample as well. This sequence joins TRBV28 and TRBJ1-1; 8 bases line up with TRBD1. The CDR3 extends over 13 amino acids. J lost 8 bases, V lost 6 bases, and 8 bases had no gene match. Germline lookup yields CDR1 MDHEN and CDR2 SYDVKM. This chain's CDR3 is CASSLGQGAEAFF. Written as DNA, the CDR3 is TGTGCCAGCAGCCTGGGGCAGGGGGCCGAAGCTTTCTTT.

V usage is TRBV18 and J usage is TRBJ2-1; D is perhaps TRBD2 (6 bases). Germline CDR1 is KGHSH and CDR2 is LQKENI. There are 15 residues in the CDR3. Trimming removed 6 bases at V and 3 bases at J, with 15 bases between. For the CDR3, the DNA is TGTGCCAGCTCCCGAGAGGGACTTTACTACAATGAGCAGTTCTTC. Translating it yields CASSREGLYYNEQFF.